Shown below are 21 T cell receptor beta chains from a single sample sequenced in a study of shared clonotypes between healthy human individuals. Profiling relied on immunoSEQ multiplex PCR, and the TCRdb table lists in-frame clones only, not all of them. The table has 2 million or so clones, roughly 96% seen once. Sequencing used naive CD4+ T cells sorted from blood. Sample subset: CD45RA+ positively selected. The receptors were gathered from a young man in good health.

The chain combines TRBV5-1 with TRBJ1-5; 11 bases match TRBD1. The CDR3 is made up of 15 amino acids. In germline, CDR1 is SGHRS, CDR2 YFSETQ. The V segment lost 4 bases and the J segment 3 bases; nucleotides outside the gene matches: 3. CDR3 nucleotide sequence: TGCGCCAGCAGCAGGACAGGGGGCTCCAATCAGCCCCAGCATTTT. It specifies CASSRTGGSNQPQHF. Filled out from reference TRBV5-1 and TRBJ1-5, the complete variable domain reads KAGVTQTPRYLIKTRGQQVTLSCSPISGHRSVSWYQQTPGQGLQFLFEYFSETQRNKGNFPGRFSGRQFSNSRSEMNVSTLELGDSALYLCASSRTGGSNQPQHFGDGTRLSIL.

This chain connects TRBV10-1 to TRBJ2-1; D possibly corresponds to TRBD2 (6 bases). Trimming stripped 10 bases from V and 3 bases from J, with 16 bases between. The CDR3 loop spans 14 amino acids. Looked up from germline, CDR1 is WNHNN and CDR2 is SYGVQD (reference sequence). The CDR3 loop reads CAITRDWDYNEQFF. The CDR3 DNA reads as TGCGCCATCACCCGGGACTGGGACTACAATGAGCAGTTCTTC.

This clone came up once. The chain combines TRBV2 with TRBJ1-5; D ambiguous. The CDR3 runs to 14 residues. Germline V gene data show CDR1 as SNHLY and CDR2 as FYNNEI. The V gene lost 0 bases and the J gene lost 8 bases, with 11 bases spanning the gap. The chain's CDR3 is CASSEALGLKPQHF. The DNA of the CDR3 is TGTGCCAGCAGTGAAGCGCTGGGGTTAAAGCCCCAGCATTTT. Combining the CDR3 with reference TRBV2 and TRBJ1-5 gives the whole variable domain EPEVTQTPSHQVTQMGQEVILRCVPISNHLYFYWYRQILGQKVEFLVSFYNNEISEKSEIFDDQFSVERPDGSNFTLKIRSTKLEDSAMYFCASSEALGLKPQHFGDGTRLSIL.

Worth noting for this clone: The same CDR3 also results from other DNA sequences found in this sample. This chain uses TRBV30 with TRBJ2-1; D is uncertain. Germline CDR1 and CDR2: GTSNPN and SVGIG (reference sequence). The CDR3 sequence is 10 residues long. V was cut by 2 bases and J by 6 bases, with 2 bases left in between. CDR3 coding DNA: TGTGCCTGGAGTTTCAATGAGCAGTTCTTC. Amino acid sequence: CAWSFNEQFF.

The chain has TRBV18 and TRBJ2-5; D unclear. Germline CDR1 reads KGHSH; CDR2 reads LQKENI. The germline V and J ends were trimmed by 6 bases and 0 bases, with 11 bases remaining between them. CDR3 length equals 14 residues. In DNA, the CDR3 is TGTGCCAGCTCTCCCTACAGACACCAAGAGACCCAGTACTTC. This encodes CASSPYRHQETQYF.

J is TRBJ2-3 and V is TRBV6-1; D is ambiguous. Germline CDR1 MNHNS, CDR2 SASEGT. With 7 bases removed from V and 3 bases from J, the gap between germline ends came to 5 bases. CDR3 size: 11 residues. As DNA, the CDR3 is TGTGCCAGCATACGGACAGATACGCAGTATTTT. Its translation: CASIRTDTQYF.

This chain uses TRBV11-2 with TRBJ1-6, with a tentative D call TRBD1 (6 bases). The length of the CDR3 is 14 residues. Per the germline V gene, CDR1 is SGHAT and CDR2 is FQNNGV. The ends were cut back, 5 bases at V and 10 bases at J, with 15 bases in the middle. The chain's CDR3 is CASSQPGALSPLHF. In DNA form, the CDR3 reads TGTGCCAGCAGCCAGCCGGGGGCTCTCTCACCCCTCCACTTT.

This sequence joins TRBV11-1 and TRBJ1-1; D remains unclear. The CDR3 is 14 amino acids. Trimming shortened V by 2 bases and J by 0 bases, and 7 bases separated the two germline ends. Germline CDR1 SGHAT, CDR2 FQDESV (reference sequence). The CDR3 nucleotides read TGTGCCAGCAGCTTAACAGCGGTGAACACTGAAGCTTTCTTT. It yields the protein CASSLTAVNTEAFF.

To note about this clone: Other DNA sequences from this sample encode an identical CDR3 as well. The rearrangement uses TRBV4-3 and TRBJ1-6; D remains unclear. The V gene lost 0 bases and the J gene lost 5 bases, with 5 bases spanning the gap. This CDR3 spans 14 amino acids. Germline V gives CDR1 LGHNA, CDR2 YSLEER. The DNA for the CDR3 is TGCGCCAGCAGCCAAGAAGGGAATAATTCACCCCTCCACTTT. It specifies CASSQEGNNSPLHF.

This chain uses TRBV4-3 with TRBJ2-5; 8 bases match TRBD2. CDR1 and CDR2 (germline): LGHNA, YSLEER. There are 15 residues in the CDR3. With 0 bases clipped from V and 4 bases from J, the junction kept 4 bases outside the gene matches. CDR3: CASSQDMLAGETQYF. In DNA form, the CDR3 reads TGCGCCAGCAGCCAAGATATGCTAGCGGGAGAGACCCAGTACTTC.

This chain links TRBV19 with TRBJ2-1, with 8 bases that match TRBD2. V was clipped by 2 bases and J by 2 bases; unmatched bases: 8. This CDR3 is 17 amino acids long. CDR1 and CDR2 (germline): LNHDA, SQIVND (reference sequence). In DNA, the CDR3 is TGTGCCAGTAGTATACGGGGGTACGGGAGGGCCTACAATGAGCAGTTCTTC. Translating gives CASSIRGYGRAYNEQFF.

V gene TRBV6-5 combines with J gene TRBJ1-2, with D hard to call. Germline V gene sequence: CDR1 MNHEY, CDR2 SVGAGI. Between the trimmed V and J ends, which lost 6 bases and 2 bases, there was a span of 13 bases. This CDR3 contains 14 residues. CDR3 sequence reads: CASRGGEPNYGYTF. Written as DNA, the CDR3 is TGTGCCAGCAGGGGCGGCGAGCCCAACTATGGCTACACCTTC.

The J gene is TRBJ2-7, the V gene TRBV10-3, with 8 bases identical to TRBD1. The germline CDR1 and CDR2 sequences are ENHRY and SYGVKD. The CDR3 covers 14 residues. The trim removed 3 bases at V and 5 bases at J, leaving 6 bases unmatched. The CDR3 DNA follows: TGTGCCATCAGTGATTGGGACAGGAAGAACGAGCAGTACTTC. Protein: CAISDWDRKNEQYF.

This chain uses TRBV30 with TRBJ1-5, with D unresolved. Trimming stripped 2 bases from V and 3 bases from J, with 11 bases between. This CDR3 contains 14 residues. CDR1 GTSNPN and CDR2 SVGIG come from the germline V gene (reference sequence). Here the CDR3 reads CAWSIYSFNQPQHF. CDR3 DNA: TGTGCCTGGAGTATTTACAGTTTCAATCAGCCCCAGCATTTT. Complete variable domain (other parts from reference TRBV30 and TRBJ1-5): SQTIHQWPATLVQPVGSPLSLECTVEGTSNPNLYWYRQAAGRGLQLLFYSVGIGQISSEVPQNLSASRPQDRQFILSSKKLLLSDSGFYLCAWSIYSFNQPQHFGDGTRLSIL.

The CDR3, as DNA: TGCGCCAGCAGCTTGGTTCTGGGCACTGAAGCTTTCTTT. It encodes CASSLVLGTEAFF. This chain uses TRBV5-1 with TRBJ1-1; D gene ambiguous. CDR3 length equals 13 residues. CDR1 is SGHRS, CDR2 YFSETQ, per germline. Trimming stripped 0 bases from V and 4 bases from J, with 7 bases between.

This clone was observed once. V is TRBV7-8 and J is TRBJ2-7; 7 bases are a match to TRBD1. J lost 3 bases, V lost 6 bases, and 5 bases had no gene match. CDR1 is SGHVS, CDR2 FQNEAQ, per germline. The length of the CDR3 is 13 residues. For the CDR3, the DNA is TGTGCCAGCAGGTACGGACAGGACTACGAGCAGTACTTC. It yields the protein CASRYGQDYEQYF.

The V and J genes are TRBV10-1 and TRBJ2-4; unclear D gene. The germline V and J ends were trimmed by 5 bases and 1 base, with 12 bases remaining between them. The CDR3 has 15 residues. Germline V gene data show CDR1 as WNHNN and CDR2 as SYGVQD (reference sequence). The CDR3 region is CASSKPRRAKNIQYF. The CDR3 bases are TGCGCCAGCAGTAAGCCCCGACGGGCCAAAAACATTCAGTACTTC.

V gene TRBV6-6 combines with J gene TRBJ1-2, with 7 bases lining up with TRBD1. Unmatched junction bases numbered 13, after V lost 5 bases and J lost 7 bases. This CDR3 is 15 amino acids long. Germline CDR1 is MNHNY and CDR2 is SVGAGI (reference sequence). CDR3 sequence: CASSPHSDRAGGYTF. The CDR3 DNA reads TGTGCCAGCAGTCCCCACTCTGACAGGGCGGGTGGCTACACCTTC.

The rearrangement joins TRBV6-5 to TRBJ1-6; TRBD1 matches 7 bases. The V and J ends lost 5 bases and 10 bases, in that order; junction bases with no gene match: 5. The germline V gene has CDR1 MNHEY and CDR2 SVGAGI. The CDR3 has 13 amino acids. The CDR3 here is CASSPTGVSPLHF. For the CDR3, the DNA is TGTGCCAGCAGTCCTACAGGGGTCTCACCCCTCCACTTT.

The gene calls are TRBV7-2 and TRBJ2-1, with 8 bases that match TRBD2. Unmatched junction bases numbered 9, after V lost 8 bases and J lost 0 bases. From germline, CDR1 is SGHTA and CDR2 FQGNSA. CDR3 length: 16 residues. DNA of the CDR3: TGTGCCAGCGGCCTAGCGGGCACTGCCTCCTACAATGAGCAGTTCTTC. Its protein is CASGLAGTASYNEQFF.

V is TRBV28 and J is TRBJ1-3, with D unresolved. The V end was cut by 4 bases, the J end by 2 bases, with 12 bases between. Germline-derived CDR1 and CDR2 are MDHEN and SYDVKM. This CDR3 contains 15 residues. CDR3 DNA sequence: TGTGCCAGCAGTTACGGGGATACTACTGGAAACACCATATATTTT. Its translation is CASSYGDTTGNTIYF.